Listed here are 31 T cell receptor beta chains from one sample, sequenced in a study of regulatory T cells in long-lasting Graves disease. Time point noted: newly diagnosed GD, antithyroid drugs for less than 3 months. PBMC RNA was the source of the TCR library. Library construction for TCR beta used iRepertoire HTBI primers and Arm-PCR of CDR3 regions. TCRdb processed the multiplex PCR reads anew with MiXCR; each CDR3 protein has one entry. The table has around 480,000 distinct CDR3 sequences, around 16% seen once. A further study also used this sample, focusing on T cells in Graves' hyperthyroidism and ophthalmopathy.

This material consisted of peripheral blood mononuclear cells (PBMCs), taken at new diagnosis, from a patient treated with antithyroid drugs. The receptor set was obtained from a woman aged 35 to 60 with Graves disease.

CDR3 in DNA: TGTGCCAGTAGTATTGGGTCGGACAGGGAGATTCAGCCCCAGCATTTT. Translating gives CASSIGSDREIQPQHF. The genes are TRBV19 and TRBJ1-5; 8 positions match TRBD1. In germline, CDR1 is LNHDA, CDR2 SQIVND (reference sequence). The CDR3 length is 16 residues. The junction had 10 bases not matched to a gene; V was cut back by 3 bases and J by 6 bases.

This clonotype came up many times. V usage is TRBV2 and J usage is TRBJ1-5; TRBD1 might be the D (6 bases). CDR1 is SNHLY, CDR2 FYNNEI, per germline. V lost 0 bases and J lost 7, with 25 bases in between. The CDR3 sequence is 19 residues long. The CDR3 spells CASSEALGGLGGNGQPQHF. The CDR3 region has the DNA TGTGCCAGCAGTGAAGCCCTCGGGGGCTTAGGGGGGAATGGACAGCCCCAGCATTTT. Looking up the rest from reference TRBV2 and TRBJ1-5 gives the full variable domain: EPEVTQTPSHQVTQMGQEVILRCVPISNHLYFYWYRQILGQKVEFLVSFYNNEISEKSEIFDDQFSVERPDGSNFTLKIRSTKLEDSAMYFCASSEALGGLGGNGQPQHFGDGTRLSIL.

This clonotype appeared many times. CDR3 DNA sequence: TGTGCCAGCAGTTTATTATCCGGGACAGGGTTTTTGGGAGCTTTCTTT. Its protein product is CASSLLSGTGFLGAFF. The rearrangement joins TRBV28 to TRBJ1-1; 9 bases agree with TRBD1. After removal of 1 base from V and 10 bases from J, the junction contained 13 bases not matched to a gene. The CDR3 loop spans 16 amino acids. CDR1 MDHEN and CDR2 SYDVKM come from the germline V gene.

This clonotype has ten or more counts. The chain is built from TRBV7-3 and TRBJ2-1; 7 bases agree with TRBD1. Germline V gene sequence: CDR1 SGHTA, CDR2 FQGTGA. This CDR3 contains 15 residues. V trimming: 4 bases; J trimming: 1 base; junction bases outside the gene matches: 4. CDR3 in amino acids: CASSSDRASYNEQFF. The CDR3 DNA reads TGTGCCAGCAGCTCCGACAGGGCGTCCTACAATGAGCAGTTCTTC.

The gene calls are TRBV12-3 or TRBV12-4 and TRBJ2-7; D gene ambiguous. Trimming took off 8 bases at V and 2 bases at J, with 10 bases between the two ends. This CDR3 has 12 amino acids. CDR3 loop: CASSVFPYEQYF. CDR3 coding DNA: TGTGCCAGCTCAGTATTCCCCTACGAGCAGTACTTC.

CDR3 region: CSVETGGTDQPQHF. As DNA, the CDR3 is TGCAGCGTTGAGACAGGGGGCACCGACCAGCCCCAGCATTTT. The chain combines TRBV29-1 with TRBJ1-5, with 10 nucleotides matching TRBD1. The CDR3 runs 14 residues. The ends lost 3 bases at V and 7 bases at J; junction bases unmatched: 6. Germline values: CDR1 SQVTM, CDR2 ANQGSEA. Variable domain in full (rest from reference TRBV29-1 and TRBJ1-5): SAVISQKPSRDICQRGTSLTIQCQVDSQVTMMFWYRQQPGQSLTLIATANQGSEATYESGFVIDKFPISRPNLTFSTLTVSNMSPEDSSIYLCSVETGGTDQPQHFGDGTRLSIL.

This clonotype came up many times. The chain joins TRBV3-1 to TRBJ2-7, with D possibly TRBD1 on 5 matching bases. Germline values: CDR1 LGHDT, CDR2 YNNKEL (reference sequence). This CDR3 has 15 residues. Trimming took off 1 base at V and 3 bases at J, with 13 bases between the two ends. The CDR3 protein is CASSQADNSYYEQYF. DNA of the CDR3: TGTGCCAGCAGCCAAGCGGACAACTCGTACTACGAGCAGTACTTC.

CDR3 amino acids: CASSLTILAASYNEQFF. The CDR3 nucleotides read TGTGCCAGCAGTTTAACGATCCTAGCGGCCTCCTACAATGAGCAGTTCTTC. The chain uses TRBV12-3 or TRBV12-4 and TRBJ2-1; 7 bases fit TRBD2. The CDR3 totals 17 residues. The trim removed 2 bases at V and 0 bases at J, leaving 7 bases unmatched.

This clonotype came up a few times. V gene TRBV13 combines with J gene TRBJ1-1, with D maybe TRBD1 (6 bases). The CDR3 is 16 residues long. Looked up from germline, CDR1 is PRHDT and CDR2 is FYEKMQ (reference sequence). The germline V and J ends were trimmed by 3 bases and 0 bases, with 14 bases remaining between them. CDR3 region: CASSFRKQGVNTEAFF. The CDR3 region has the DNA TGTGCCAGCAGCTTCCGAAAACAGGGAGTGAACACTGAAGCTTTCTTT.

The sample holds a few counts of this clonotype. The rearrangement uses TRBV12-5 and TRBJ2-7; a possible D gene is TRBD2 (6 bases). Germline CDR1 LGHNT, CDR2 FRNRAP. V lost 3 bases, J lost 7 bases, and 19 bases lay in between. The CDR3 extends over 15 amino acids. The CDR3 reads CASGFGLGGAEEQYF. The CDR3 coding sequence is TGTGCTAGTGGTTTTGGATTAGGCGGGGCGGAGGAGCAGTACTTC.

This clonotype was counted a few times. The rearrangement joins TRBV6-1 to TRBJ1-2, with D tentatively TRBD1 (5 bases). The CDR3 loop spans 14 amino acids. Germline CDR1 MNHNS, CDR2 SASEGT. Trimming left V 3 bases short and J 4 bases short, with 12 bases between. In nucleotides, the CDR3 is TGTGCCAGCAGTGATCTTCAGGGCGGCTATGGCTACACCTTC. Protein sequence: CASSDLQGGYGYTF.

This clonotype was counted a few times. The rearrangement uses TRBV29-1 and TRBJ1-4, with D possibly being TRBD1 (5 bases). V dropped 6 bases and J dropped 8 bases, with 16 bases sitting between them. CDR3 length: 13 residues. Germline V gene sequence: CDR1 SQVTM, CDR2 ANQGSEA. DNA of the CDR3: TGCAGCGTGGTGAATTTGGGGGGAGAAAAACTGTTTTTT. Its protein is CSVVNLGGEKLFF.

This clonotype showed up many times. The V and J genes are TRBV2 and TRBJ1-2; D is undetermined. Germline V gene sequence: CDR1 SNHLY, CDR2 FYNNEI. Trimming shortened V by 4 bases and J by 6 bases, and 6 bases separated the two germline ends. CDR3 length: 11 amino acids. The CDR3: CASSAGDGYTF. The CDR3 nucleotides are TGTGCCAGCAGTGCCGGGGATGGCTACACCTTC.

At least ten counts were recorded for this clonotype. The chain combines TRBV6-5 with TRBJ1-1; TRBD1 might be the D (5 bases). The V and J ends lost 0 bases and 1 base respectively, with 9 bases between them. CDR1 and CDR2 from the germline V gene are MNHEY and SVGAGI. The CDR3 sequence is 15 residues long. The CDR3 DNA follows: TGTGCCAGCAGTTACTCTTCGGGGCAGAACACTGAAGCTTTCTTT. Encoded protein: CASSYSSGQNTEAFF.

As to this clonotype: One base away lies a much larger clone, so this may be a sequencing read error. J is TRBJ1-2 and V is TRBV30; no clear D. The V gene's germline CDR1 is GTSNPN and CDR2 SVGIG (reference sequence). The CDR3 sequence is 13 residues long. Trimming took 6 bases from V and 0 from J, leaving 11 bases between them. In DNA form, the CDR3 reads TGTGCCTGCCCACGGGAATCTAACTATGGCTACACCTTC. Its translation is CACPRESNYGYTF.

This rearrangement joins TRBV19 to TRBJ1-1; D remains unclear. Germline assignment: CDR1 LNHDA and CDR2 SQIVND (reference sequence). V was clipped by 5 bases and J by 0 bases, with 7 bases between them. The CDR3 is made up of 13 amino acids. The CDR3 reads CASSEYLNTEAFF. CDR3 nucleotides: TGTGCCAGTAGTGAATACTTGAACACTGAAGCTTTCTTT.

This clonotype has a count of ten or more. A read error may account for a junction end that differs from germline. The V gene is TRBV6-5, the J gene TRBJ2-7, with D perhaps TRBD2 (5 bases). Germline values: CDR1 MNHEY, CDR2 SVGAGI. This CDR3 is 16 amino acids long. For the CDR3, the DNA is TGTGCCAGCAGTCACTCCGCGAGGGAGATTTTCTACGAGCAGTACTTC. It yields the protein CASSHSAREIFYEQYF.

The rearrangement links TRBV19 to TRBJ2-7, with D tentatively TRBD1 or TRBD2 (5 bases each). V was pared by 5 bases and J by 3 bases, with 17 bases between. The CDR3 covers 15 residues. The germline V gene has CDR1 LNHDA and CDR2 SQIVND (reference sequence). The CDR3 loop is CASSLVRDQSYEQYF. CDR3 bases: TGTGCCAGTAGTTTGGTCCGGGACCAAAGCTACGAGCAGTACTTC.

This clonotype was detected only a few times. V and J are TRBV6-1 and TRBJ1-2; 9 nucleotides match TRBD1. Germline V CDR1 and CDR2: MNHNS, SASEGT. J gave up 7 bases and V 5 bases, and 8 bases lay outside the gene matches. The CDR3 consists of 14 residues. The CDR3 DNA is TGTGCCAGCAGTCCACCGGGACAGGGCTTTGGCTACACCTTC. Amino acid sequence: CASSPPGQGFGYTF.

This chain uses TRBV19 with TRBJ2-7; D tentatively reads TRBD1 or TRBD2 (6 bases each). V was cut by 6 bases and J by 6 bases, with 18 bases left in between. CDR3 size: 14 residues. The germline CDR1 and CDR2 sequences are LNHDA and SQIVND (reference sequence). The CDR3 sequence is CASSSRDIGSEQYF. The CDR3 bases are TGTGCCAGTAGCTCGCGGGACATCGGCTCCGAGCAGTACTTC. The whole variable domain, remainder taken from reference TRBV19 and TRBJ2-7, is DGGITQSPKYLFRKEGQNVTLSCEQNLNHDAMYWYRQDPGQGLRLIYYSQIVNDFQKGDIAEGYSVSREKKESFPLTVTSAQKNPTAFYLCASSSRDIGSEQYFGPGTRLTVT.

The chain recombines TRBV7-2 with TRBJ2-7; 8 nucleotides align to TRBD1. J gave up 4 bases and V 4 bases, and 9 bases lay outside the gene matches. The CDR3 is 15 amino acids. The germline V gene encodes CDR1 SGHTA and CDR2 FQGNSA. Written as DNA, the CDR3 is TGTGCCAGCAGCTCCCTGGACAGGGCTAGTTACGAGCAGTACTTC. It encodes CASSSLDRASYEQYF.

As for this clonotype: One junction end does not reproduce the germline sequence, and a read error may be involved. The chain uses TRBV7-9 and TRBJ1-4; TRBD1 agrees at 7 bases. CDR1 SEHNR and CDR2 FQNEAQ come from the germline V gene (reference sequence). This CDR3 has 13 amino acids. The CDR3 loop reads CTSSPTGVEKLFF. In DNA form, the CDR3 reads TGTACCAGCAGCCCAACAGGGGTTGAAAAACTGTTTTTT.

This clonotype was recorded at least ten times. The gene calls are TRBV12-3 or TRBV12-4 and TRBJ1-2; 7 bases fit TRBD1. The trim removed 7 bases at V and 4 bases at J, leaving 6 bases unmatched. CDR3 size: 13 residues. CDR3: CASTAGTAYGYTF. The CDR3 DNA reads as TGTGCCAGCACCGCAGGGACAGCCTATGGCTACACCTTC.

This clonotype was picked up many times. The chain has TRBV7-2 and TRBJ1-3; 8 bases align to TRBD1. Looked up from germline, CDR1 is SGHTA and CDR2 is FQGNSA. With V trimmed by 3 bases and J by 0 bases, 1 base remained unmatched. CDR3 length: 15 residues. CDR3 loop: CASSLTGVSGNTIYF. CDR3 DNA: TGTGCCAGCAGCTTGACAGGGGTCTCTGGAAACACCATATATTTT.

This chain uses TRBV2 with TRBJ1-6; D unresolved. Germline V gene lookup returns CDR1 SNHLY and CDR2 FYNNEI. This CDR3 comprises 14 residues. V was trimmed by 4 bases and J by 2 bases, leaving 6 bases between them. The CDR3 region has the DNA TGTGCCAGCAGTGCCGACACCTATAATTCACCCCTCCACTTT. Residues: CASSADTYNSPLHF.

This clonotype appeared many times. The V gene is TRBV7-9, the J gene TRBJ2-7; possible D gene TRBD1, 6 bases. Trimming left V 2 bases short and J 5 bases short, with 13 bases between. The CDR3 loop spans 14 amino acids. In germline, CDR1 is SEHNR, CDR2 FQNEAQ (reference sequence). The CDR3 DNA is TGTGCCAGCAGCTTAAATTCAGGGGTCGACGAGCAGTACTTC. Translated, it gives CASSLNSGVDEQYF.

This clonotype turned up a few times. V and J are TRBV9 and TRBJ2-1; 7 bases match TRBD2. This CDR3 has 15 residues. CDR1 and CDR2 (germline): SGDLS, YYNGEE. The V gene end was trimmed by 0 bases and the J gene end by 4 bases; junction bases not matched to a gene: 4. The CDR3 here is CASSVGGGPYNEQFF. In DNA, the CDR3 is TGTGCCAGCAGCGTAGGCGGGGGTCCGTACAATGAGCAGTTCTTC.

This chain links TRBV7-9 with TRBJ1-2; 8 positions agree with TRBD1. V lost 1 base, J lost 1 base, and 2 bases stayed unmatched. The germline V gene has CDR1 SEHNR and CDR2 FQNEAQ (reference sequence). The CDR3 runs to 15 residues. Written as DNA, the CDR3 is TGTGCCAGCAGCTTAGGGACAGGGTATAACTATGGCTACACCTTC. This encodes CASSLGTGYNYGYTF.

There are a few counts of this clonotype. The chain joins TRBV7-9 to TRBJ1-2; D not certain. Looked up from germline, CDR1 is SEHNR and CDR2 is FQNEAQ (reference sequence). Trimming took off 6 bases at V and 7 bases at J, with 15 bases between the two ends. There are 13 residues in the CDR3. CDR3 residues: CASSAGNTPGYTF. The CDR3 bases are TGTGCCAGCAGTGCCGGGAATACTCCTGGCTACACCTTC.

This clonotype was counted ten times or more. The rearrangement joins TRBV7-9 to TRBJ2-3; 7 nucleotides agree with TRBD2. Germline values: CDR1 SEHNR, CDR2 FQNEAQ (reference sequence). V lost 0 bases to trimming and J lost 4 bases; unmatched junction nucleotides: 4. The CDR3 covers 15 residues. The CDR3: CASSLAAGLSDTQYF. As DNA, the CDR3 is TGTGCCAGCAGCTTAGCAGCGGGGTTATCAGATACGCAGTATTTT.

Ten or more counts support this clonotype. The chain recombines TRBV29-1 with TRBJ2-3; weak D call: TRBD2 (6 bases). Germline-derived CDR1 and CDR2 are SQVTM and ANQGSEA. This CDR3 is built from 12 residues. V was clipped by 6 bases and J by 10 bases, with 17 bases between them. The CDR3 DNA follows: TGCAGCGTGGACCGGTCGCGGGGAGCGCAGTATTTT. Translating gives CSVDRSRGAQYF.